The rows below give T cell receptor beta chains drawn from one sample of a study of naive and memory T cell subsets. A single record per CDR3 protein comes from TCRdb applying MiXCR to the UMI-ligation and nested PCR reads. The top ten clones hold over 6.5% of a sample with 17,000 or so distinct CDR3 sequences, 8.5% to 10% of them seen once. Sequenced material: skin, taken from a tuberculin skin test site. The receptors stem from an adult in good health. The CDR3 runs from the conserved cysteine through the conserved F or W. Each record gives: clone size, V gene, J gene, D gene, CDR3 DNA, CDR3 protein. D genes are given only for firm matches. Not every row has a clone size; where given, it reads once, few, many or a size class.

NA	TRBV20-1	TRBJ2-1	TRBD2	TGCAGTGCTAGAGATGAGTTAAGGCTAGCGGGAGGGTACAATGAGCAGTTCTTC	CSARDELRLAGGYNEQFF
many	TRBV27	TRBJ2-7	NA	TGTGCCAGCAGCCCAGGGGGGGGGTTCAACGAGCAGTACTTC	CASSPGGGFNEQYF
few	TRBV6-4	TRBJ2-6	NA	TGTGCCAGCAGTGTGGGGATCTCTGGGGCCAACGTCCTGACTTTC	CASSVGISGANVLTF
few	TRBV30	TRBJ2-2	NA	TGTGCCTGGGCTCTTAACACCGGGGAGCTGTTTTTT	CAWALNTGELFF
many	TRBV28	TRBJ2-7	NA	TGTGCCAGCAGTTTTTCCCCACCCGCCGAGCAGTACTTC	CASSFSPPAEQYF
NA	TRBV2	TRBJ1-1	NA	TGTGCCAGCAGTCTCCTCGACACCGAAGCTTTCTTT	CASSLLDTEAFF
NA	TRBV2	TRBJ2-5	NA	TGTGCCAGCAGTGAATCGTTACAGCTCTTTTCCCTAGCGGAGACCCAGTACTTC	CASSESLQLFSLAETQYF
medium-sized	TRBV29-1	TRBJ2-4	TRBD1	TGCAGCGTTGAAGACGGACAGGTTCAAAACATTCAGTACTTC	CSVEDGQVQNIQYF
medium-sized	TRBV29-1	TRBJ2-2	NA	TGCACTGGTATGGGGAACACCGGGGAGCTGTTTTTT	CTGMGNTGELFF
many	TRBV11-1	TRBJ2-5	NA	TGTGCCAGCAGCGTCAGGGTAGGGGACCTGGTCAGTGTGACCCAGTACTTC	CASSVRVGDLVSVTQYF
many	TRBV29-1	TRBJ2-5	TRBD1	TGCAGCGGAAGGACAGGGGGATCGGAGACCCAGTACTTC	CSGRTGGSETQYF
many	TRBV4-3	TRBJ1-1	NA	TGCGCCAGCAGCCACAACAGGGCGAGTCAGAGAAGGACTGAAGCTTTCTTT	CASSHNRASQRRTEAFF
NA	TRBV7-2	TRBJ2-7	NA	TGTGCCAGCAGCCGTGCCCGGGCAGGCGGTATGGGCGAGCAGTACTTC	CASSRARAGGMGEQYF
few	TRBV3-1	TRBJ2-3	TRBD2	TGTGCCAGCAGCCAACTAGCGGGGGGGCCAGGTAAAGATACGCAGTATTTT	CASSQLAGGPGKDTQYF
few	TRBV12-3/TRBV12-4	TRBJ2-3	NA	TGTGCCAGCAGTTTCTCGAACCTCACAGATACGCAGTATTTT	CASSFSNLTDTQYF
many	TRBV5-1	TRBJ2-5	TRBD2	TGCGCCAGCTCCCGGGGGGGGTCCGGCGAGACCCAGTACTTC	CASSRGGSGETQYF
many	TRBV7-2	TRBJ2-2	NA	TGTGCCAGCAGCCTGGGTCCTGTAGGGGAGCTGTTTTTT	CASSLGPVGELFF
few	TRBV18	TRBJ2-3	NA	TGTGCCAGCTCACCGCCGTGGAGCATGATCACAGATACGCAGTATTTT	CASSPPWSMITDTQYF
many	TRBV29-1	TRBJ2-7	NA	TGCAGCGTCGCGGACCGCGAGCAGTACTTC	CSVADREQYF
few	TRBV16	TRBJ2-7	TRBD2	TGTGCCAGCAGTCCGGCCAACGGGAGGAACGAGCAGTACTTC	CASSPANGRNEQYF
many	TRBV20-1	TRBJ1-1	NA	TGCAGTGCCCTGGGCGCTGAAGCTTTCTTT	CSALGAEAFF
many	TRBV20-1	TRBJ2-1	TRBD1	TGCAGTGCCGGGGGGGACAGGGGGTACAATGAGCAGTTCTTC	CSAGGDRGYNEQFF
many	TRBV5-5	TRBJ1-5	NA	TGTGCCAGCAGCTTTCTTTTTGGTCAGCCCCAGCATTTT	CASSFLFGQPQHF
few	TRBV4-1	TRBJ1-3	NA	TGCGCCAGCAGTTGGTCTTATGCCGTACCTTCGGATTTTGGAAACACCATATATTTT	CASSWSYAVPSDFGNTIYF
many	TRBV7-2	TRBJ2-1	TRBD2	TGTGCCAGCAGTTATACCGGGACTAGCGGGTCTCGCTCCTACAATGAGCAGTTCTTC	CASSYTGTSGSRSYNEQFF